This entry lists 26 T cell receptor beta chains sequenced from one sample in a study of blood T cells in healthy people across ages (dated by TCRdb to 2013 to 2016). Libraries were constructed by 5' RACE. These reads were obtained on an Illumina HiSeq 2500. The second PCR ran for roughly 6 to 11 cycles and used a J-beta primer mix along with a sample-barcoded 5' primer. Clones were called with MiXCR by TCRdb after fastp trimmed the public reads at Q25, and only in-frame beta chains were retained. Each entry is one CDR3 protein sequence, shown with its most common DNA and genes. This sample comprises about 1,800,000 distinct CDR3 sequences, roughly 30% of them detected only once. The ten largest clonotypes hold roughly 8% of the sample. The sequenced material came from blood. All receptors derive from a woman in her twenties or thirties in good health.

This clonotype was observed at least ten times. The chain combines TRBV15 with TRBJ1-2; perhaps TRBD1 as D (6 bases). V lost 0 bases to trimming and J lost 8 bases, with 13 bases between them. Germline CDR1 reads LNHNV; CDR2 reads YYDKDF (reference sequence). The CDR3 is made up of 14 amino acids. The CDR3 protein is CATSRDKGRGGYTF. The CDR3 DNA reads TGTGCCACCAGCAGAGATAAGGGCAGGGGAGGCTACACCTTC. Looking up the rest from reference TRBV15 and TRBJ1-2 gives the full variable domain: DAMVIQNPRYQVTQFGKPVTLSCSQTLNHNVMYWYQQKSSQAPKLLFHYYDKDFNNEADTPDNFQSRRPNTSFCFLDIRSPGLGDTAMYLCATSRDKGRGGYTFGSGTRLTVV.

This clonotype was observed a few times. One end of the junction fails to match germline, which may point to a read error. This chain uses TRBV20-1 with TRBJ2-1; D not certain. The V gene's germline CDR1 is DFQATT and CDR2 SNEGSKA (reference sequence). This CDR3 comprises 14 residues. This chain's CDR3 is CSAGDSVVGGEQFF. Written as DNA, the CDR3 is TGCAGTGCTGGAGATTCGGTCGTGGGTGGCGAGCAGTTCTTC.

This clonotype was counted at least ten times. The chain employs TRBV5-1 and TRBJ2-5; no clear D. The V end was cut by 3 bases, the J end by 2 bases, with 8 bases between. The V gene's germline CDR1 is SGHRS and CDR2 YFSETQ. The CDR3 has 13 amino acids. The CDR3 is CASSSYPQETQYF. The CDR3 DNA is TGCGCCAGCAGCTCGTACCCTCAAGAGACCCAGTACTTC.

This clonotype was seen at least ten times. The chain links TRBV12-3 or TRBV12-4 to TRBJ2-1; a weak D match, TRBD2 (6 bases). The length of the CDR3 is 13 residues. V shed 2 bases and J shed 8 bases, with 10 bases lying between them. CDR3 protein: CASSLNGGDEQFF. The CDR3 DNA reads as TGTGCCAGCAGTTTAAATGGCGGGGATGAGCAGTTCTTC.

V gene TRBV3-1 combines with J gene TRBJ2-1; D is possibly TRBD1 (5 bases). The germline gives CDR1 LGHDT, CDR2 YNNKEL (reference sequence). Trimming removed 7 bases from V and 7 bases from J, with 17 bases in between. CDR3 length: 14 amino acids. The CDR3 DNA follows: TGTGCCAGCACCCTGGCCCCTAAGGGGAATGAGCAGTTCTTC. The encoded protein is CASTLAPKGNEQFF.

This clonotype was observed many times. The chain recombines TRBV12-3 or TRBV12-4 with TRBJ2-4; 9 nucleotides line up with TRBD2. This CDR3 has 15 amino acids. V shed 6 bases and J 8 bases; nucleotides not matched to a gene: 11. The CDR3 DNA is TGTGCCAGCAGATCCCGGAGGGCGGGAGGGGACATTCAGTACTTC. Translation gives CASRSRRAGGDIQYF.

In its sample, this clonotype was seen many times. This sequence joins TRBV7-2 and TRBJ2-7; D not resolved. Trimming removed 1 base from V and 6 bases from J, with 19 bases in between. This CDR3 has 16 residues. The germline V gene encodes CDR1 SGHTA and CDR2 FQGNSA. The CDR3 sequence is CASSLGALVPSREQYF. Here the CDR3 DNA reads TGTGCCAGCAGCTTAGGCGCCCTAGTTCCCTCTCGCGAGCAGTACTTC.

Comments on this clonotype: A read error may produce the germline difference seen at one junction end. V usage is TRBV6-2 or TRBV6-3 and J usage is TRBJ1-2; D might be TRBD1 (5 bases). The V gene's germline CDR1 is MNHEY and CDR2 SVGEGT. The CDR3 totals 14 residues. CDR3 sequence reads: CASKFRANSDGHTF. The CDR3 DNA reads as TGTGCCAGCAAATTCAGGGCAAATTCCGATGGCCACACCTTC.

This clonotype was counted between two and nine times. V gene TRBV3-1 combines with J gene TRBJ2-1; D perhaps matches TRBD2 (7 bases). V was cut by 4 bases and J by 2 bases, with 15 bases left in between. Per the germline V gene, CDR1 is LGHDT and CDR2 is YNNKEL (reference sequence). The CDR3 loop spans 16 amino acids. The CDR3 nucleotides read TGTGCCAGCAGCCCCCTTCGGGGGGCCACCTACAATGAGCAGTTCTTC. Translation gives CASSPLRGATYNEQFF.

This clonotype has just a few counts. This chain links TRBV7-3 with TRBJ2-3, with 9 bases aligning to TRBD2. Trimming at V came to 5 bases and at J to 2 bases, leaving 8 bases not matched to a gene. This CDR3 spans 16 amino acids. CDR1 and CDR2 from the germline V gene are SGHTA and FQGTGA. In DNA, the CDR3 is TGTGCCAGCAGCACCTCGACTAGCGGCTCCACAGATACGCAGTATTTT. This translates into CASSTSTSGSTDTQYF.

This clonotype was detected a few times. The rearrangement links TRBV5-4 to TRBJ2-3; D is undetermined. V lost 6 bases and J 2 bases, leaving 7 bases between the germline ends. Germline assignment: CDR1 SGHNT and CDR2 YYREEE (reference sequence). The CDR3 is made up of 12 amino acids. DNA for the CDR3: TGTGCCAGCATCAATTTCACAGATACGCAGTATTTT. It yields the protein CASINFTDTQYF.

Many counts were recorded for this clonotype. The chain combines TRBV10-3 with TRBJ1-2, with 7 nucleotides matching TRBD1. V lost 4 bases and J lost 4; bases outside the gene matches: 12. The CDR3 extends over 16 amino acids. The germline V gene encodes CDR1 ENHRY and CDR2 SYGVKD. The CDR3 sequence: CAISGNLQGSSYGYTF. In DNA form, the CDR3 reads TGTGCCATCAGTGGAAATTTACAGGGGAGTAGCTATGGCTACACCTTC.

Of note for this clonotype: Just one base apart from a much larger clone, this may be a read error. This chain connects TRBV10-3 to TRBJ2-7; D uncertain. CDR1 and CDR2 (germline): ENHRY, SYGVKD. The CDR3 sequence is 11 residues long. CDR3 amino acids: CAIGEGYEQYF. CDR3 sequence (DNA): TGTGCCATCGGTGAAGGCTACGAGCAGTACTTC.

The chain joins TRBV7-6 to TRBJ2-1, with D perhaps TRBD1 or TRBD2 (7 bases each). The germline V gene encodes CDR1 SGHVS and CDR2 FNYEAQ. This CDR3 comprises 16 residues. V lost 5 bases, J lost 6 bases, and 20 bases lay in between. This CDR3 reads CASSLSGRGLSNEQFF. CDR3 in DNA: TGTGCCAGCAGCCTCTCGGGGAGGGGGCTATCCAATGAGCAGTTCTTC.

This clonotype was picked up a small number of times. The chain recombines TRBV12-3 or TRBV12-4 with TRBJ2-1, with D unclear. V was pared by 11 bases and J by 11 bases, with 13 bases between. The CDR3 spans 10 residues. The CDR3 DNA follows: TGTGCCTGGGGTAAGGAGCAGCAGTTCTTC. This codes for CAWGKEQQFF.

This sequence joins TRBV6-5 and TRBJ1-1, with D tentatively TRBD1 (5 bases). Trimming shortened V by 5 bases and J by 3 bases, and 13 bases separated the two germline ends. The germline CDR1 and CDR2 sequences are MNHEY and SVGAGI. The CDR3 totals 14 residues. CDR3 in DNA: TGTGCCAGCAGTCACTTAGACAGACACACTGAAGCTTTCTTT. Translation: CASSHLDRHTEAFF.

This chain links TRBV20-1 with TRBJ2-1; 8 bases line up with TRBD2. Germline-derived CDR1 and CDR2 are DFQATT and SNEGSKA (reference sequence). The junction had 4 bases not matched to a gene; V was cut back by 3 bases and J by 0 bases. The CDR3 has 15 residues. The CDR3 loop is CSASAGGGSYNEQFF. As DNA, the CDR3 is TGCAGTGCTAGTGCCGGGGGGGGCTCCTACAATGAGCAGTTCTTC.

The CDR3 region has the DNA TGCGCCGCTCTAAGTGGCGGAGCCTACGAGCAGTACTTC. This codes for CAALSGGAYEQYF. V and J are TRBV5-1 and TRBJ2-4, with D hard to call. The DNA end is more similar to TRBJ2-7, so the J call may be wrong. This CDR3 is 13 amino acids long. CDR1 is SGHRS, CDR2 YFSETQ, per germline.

For this clonotype: Germline is not matched at one junction end, which may reflect a read error. The V call is TRBV18, the J call TRBJ2-6; TRBD2 agrees at 7 bases. The CDR3 consists of 16 residues. The germline V gene encodes CDR1 KGHSH and CDR2 LQKENI. This CDR3 reads CASSPPPVSGANALTF. CDR3 nucleotide sequence: TGTGCCAGCTCACCACCTCCAGTGAGCGGGGCCAACGCCCTGACTTTC.

J is TRBJ1-5 and V is TRBV28; weak D call: TRBD1 (5 bases). CDR3 length: 16 residues. Deletions cut 6 bases from V and 0 bases from J, with 15 bases between. Germline lookup yields CDR1 MDHEN and CDR2 SYDVKM. This CDR3 reads CASSPFAGRSNQPQHF. For the CDR3, the DNA is TGTGCCAGCAGCCCCTTTGCAGGGCGTAGCAATCAGCCCCAGCATTTT.

About this clonotype: Germline and junction disagree at one end, which may indicate a read error. The V gene is TRBV6-2 or TRBV6-3, the J gene TRBJ2-6; 8 bases match TRBD1. CDR1 MNHEY and CDR2 SVGEGT come from the germline V gene. There are 18 residues in the CDR3. The CDR3 DNA sequence: TGTGCCAGCAGAAGGCCCGGACAGGGTCCCTCTGGGGCCAACGTCCGGACTTTC. It encodes CASRRPGQGPSGANVRTF.

Only a few counts were recorded for this clonotype. The chain has TRBV2 and TRBJ2-5; 11 nucleotides agree with TRBD1. From germline, CDR1 is SNHLY and CDR2 FYNNEI. V trimming: 6 bases; J trimming: 7 bases; junction bases outside the gene matches: 7. The CDR3 loop spans 14 amino acids. The CDR3 sequence is CASSVGTGGGTQYF. CDR3 DNA: TGTGCCAGCAGCGTAGGGACAGGGGGAGGGACCCAGTACTTC.

The V and J genes are TRBV5-1 and TRBJ2-7; D not certain. V shed 7 bases and J shed 6 bases, with 20 bases lying between them. Per the germline V gene, CDR1 is SGHRS and CDR2 is YFSETQ. This CDR3 is 14 amino acids long. The CDR3 DNA sequence: TGCGCCAGCGGGATCCCCGGGCCCTTTGGCGAGCAGTACTTC. Residues: CASGIPGPFGEQYF.

Points on this clonotype: The CDR3 carries no conserved terminal phenylalanine or tryptophan, so it likely arises from a read error. V gene TRBV7-9 combines with J gene TRBJ2-5; 7 nucleotides line up with TRBD1. The end of the DNA aligns better with TRBJ2-7, so the J call may be wrong. Germline V gene lookup returns CDR1 SEHNR and CDR2 FQNEAQ (reference sequence). This CDR3 contains 13 residues. The CDR3 sequence: CASSGQRTYEQYS. CDR3 bases: TGTGCGAGCTCGGGACAGCGAACCTACGAGCAGTACTCC.

This clonotype has just a few counts. The chain has TRBV4-1 and TRBJ1-2, with D possibly matching TRBD1 (6 bases). This CDR3 spans 15 amino acids. V was trimmed by 3 bases and J by 0 bases, leaving 11 bases between them. Looked up from germline, CDR1 is MGHRA and CDR2 is YSYEKL. CDR3 DNA sequence: TGCGCCAGCAGCCATTCACAGGGCTCTAACTATGGCTACACCTTC. Translating gives CASSHSQGSNYGYTF.

About this clonotype itself: An end of the junction does not agree with germline; a read error may underlie this. The V call is TRBV5-1, the J call TRBJ2-7, with D perhaps matching TRBD1 (6 bases). CDR1 SGHRS and CDR2 YFSETQ come from the germline V gene. CDR3 length: 13 residues. The CDR3 here is CANSRDTSYEQYF. CDR3 sequence (DNA): TGCGCCAACAGCAGGGACACCTCCTACGAGCAGTACTTC.